This T cell receptor beta chain stems from a study of low-dose radiotherapy and immunotherapy resistance in tumors. Study-level information: Radiation delivery to Cohort 1 consisted of 0.5 Gy per fraction every 2 weeks, summing to 6.5 Gy. Dosing for Cohort 2 consisted of 1 Gy per fraction every two weeks, reaching a total of 13 Gy over 26 weeks. Intravenous ipilimumab 1 mg/kg every six weeks was given with nivolumab 240 mg every two weeks.

Time point reported: after trial treatment. The treatment was: LDRT plus nivolumab, ipilimumab, low-dose cyclophosphamide and aspirin (RACIN trial). Inclusion covered patients whose advanced solid tumors lacked tumor-infiltrating lymphocytes. TRAV and TRBV primers primed cDNA for both TCRalpha and TCRbeta. The authors ran around 19 PCR cycles to amplify TCRs with a constant-region primer and V-primer adapter. TCRdb re-analysed the reads in MiXCR, keeping a single row per CDR3 protein. The top ten clones hold over 4% of a sample with more than 90,000 distinct CDR3 sequences, around 20% of them seen once. CDR1 and CDR2 from the germline V gene are SGHTA and FQGNSA. The junction had 0 bases not matched to a gene; V was cut back by 0 bases and J by 2 bases. The CDR3 is made up of 15 amino acids.

The rearrangement joins TRBV7-2 to TRBJ2-1; TRBD2 agrees at 8 bases. The TCR was taken from a male donor with prostate cancer. Sequenced material: PBMCs, taken after low-dose radiotherapy plus immunotherapy. In DNA form, the CDR3 reads TGTGCCAGCAGCTTAGCGGGACTAGCCTACAATGAGCAGTTCTTC. This translates into CASSLAGLAYNEQFF.